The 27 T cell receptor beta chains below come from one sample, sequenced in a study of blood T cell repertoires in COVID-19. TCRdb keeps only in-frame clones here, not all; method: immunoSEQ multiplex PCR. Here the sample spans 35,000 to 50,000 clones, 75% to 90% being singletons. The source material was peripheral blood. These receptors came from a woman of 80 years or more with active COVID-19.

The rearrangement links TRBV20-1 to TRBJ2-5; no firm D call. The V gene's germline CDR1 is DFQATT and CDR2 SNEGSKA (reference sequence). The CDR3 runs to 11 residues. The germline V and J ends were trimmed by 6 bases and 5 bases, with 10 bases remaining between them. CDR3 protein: CSAEVRETQYF. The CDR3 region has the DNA TGCAGTGCCGAGGTTCGGGAGACCCAGTACTTC.

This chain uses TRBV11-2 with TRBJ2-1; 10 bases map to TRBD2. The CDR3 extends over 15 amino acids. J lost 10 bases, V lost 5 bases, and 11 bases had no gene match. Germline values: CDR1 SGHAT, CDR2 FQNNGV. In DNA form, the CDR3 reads TGTGCCAGCAGCGCCCAGCGGGGGGGCTACTTGGAGCAGTTCTTC. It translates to CASSAQRGGYLEQFF.

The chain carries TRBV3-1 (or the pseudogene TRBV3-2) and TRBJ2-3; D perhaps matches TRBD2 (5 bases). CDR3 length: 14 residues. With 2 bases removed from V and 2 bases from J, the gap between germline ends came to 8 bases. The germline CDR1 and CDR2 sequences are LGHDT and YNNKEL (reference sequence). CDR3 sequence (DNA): TGTGCCAGCAGCCAAAGTCTAGCCACAGATACGCAGTATTTT. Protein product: CASSQSLATDTQYF.

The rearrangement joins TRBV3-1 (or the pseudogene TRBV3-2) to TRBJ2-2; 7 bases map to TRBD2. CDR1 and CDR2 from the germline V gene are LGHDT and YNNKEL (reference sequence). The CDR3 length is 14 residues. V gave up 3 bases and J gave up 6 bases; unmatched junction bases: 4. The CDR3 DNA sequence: TGTGCCAGCAGCCATTACAGCGGGGCCGGGGAGCTGTTTTTT. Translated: CASSHYSGAGELFF.

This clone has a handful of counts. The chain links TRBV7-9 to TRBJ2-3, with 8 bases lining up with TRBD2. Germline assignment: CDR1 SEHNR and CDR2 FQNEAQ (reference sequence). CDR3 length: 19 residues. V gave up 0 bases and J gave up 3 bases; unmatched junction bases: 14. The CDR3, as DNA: TGTGCCAGCAGCTTAGCTCATCTCGGGACTAGTCCCCCGACAGATACGCAGTATTTT. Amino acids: CASSLAHLGTSPPTDTQYF. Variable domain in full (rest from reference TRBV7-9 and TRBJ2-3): DTGVSQNPRHKITKRGQNVTFRCDPISEHNRLYWYRQTLGQGPEFLTYFQNEAQLEKSRLLSDRFSAERPKGSFSTLEIQRTEQGDSAMYLCASSLAHLGTSPPTDTQYFGPGTRLTVL.

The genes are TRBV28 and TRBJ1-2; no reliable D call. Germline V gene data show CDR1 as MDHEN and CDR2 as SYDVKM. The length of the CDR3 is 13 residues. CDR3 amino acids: CASNGPANYGYTF. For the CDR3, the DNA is TGTGCTTCCAATGGGCCCGCTAACTATGGCTACACCTTC.

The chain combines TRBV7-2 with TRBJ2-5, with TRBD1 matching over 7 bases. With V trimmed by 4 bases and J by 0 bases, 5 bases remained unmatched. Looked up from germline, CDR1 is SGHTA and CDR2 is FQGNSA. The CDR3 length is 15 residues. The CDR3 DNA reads TGTGCCAGCAGCTCGTACAGGGGTTACCAAGAGACCCAGTACTTC. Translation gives CASSSYRGYQETQYF.

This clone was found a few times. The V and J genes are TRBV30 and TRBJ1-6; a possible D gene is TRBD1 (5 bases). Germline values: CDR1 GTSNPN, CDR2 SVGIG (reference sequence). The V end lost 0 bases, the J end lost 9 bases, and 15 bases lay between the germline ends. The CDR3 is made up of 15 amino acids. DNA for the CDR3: TGTGCCTGGAGTGTGTGGCAGGGAAGGGTTTCACCCCTCCACTTT. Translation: CAWSVWQGRVSPLHF.

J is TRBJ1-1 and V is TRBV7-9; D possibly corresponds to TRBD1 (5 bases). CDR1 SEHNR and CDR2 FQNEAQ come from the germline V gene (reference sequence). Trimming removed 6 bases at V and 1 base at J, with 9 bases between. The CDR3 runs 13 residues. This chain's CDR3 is CASSQQGNTEAFF. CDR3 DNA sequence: TGTGCCAGCAGTCAGCAGGGGAACACTGAAGCTTTCTTT. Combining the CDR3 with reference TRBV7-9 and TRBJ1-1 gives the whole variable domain DTGVSQNPRHKITKRGQNVTFRCDPISEHNRLYWYRQTLGQGPEFLTYFQNEAQLEKSRLLSDRFSAERPKGSFSTLEIQRTEQGDSAMYLCASSQQGNTEAFFGQGTRLTVV.

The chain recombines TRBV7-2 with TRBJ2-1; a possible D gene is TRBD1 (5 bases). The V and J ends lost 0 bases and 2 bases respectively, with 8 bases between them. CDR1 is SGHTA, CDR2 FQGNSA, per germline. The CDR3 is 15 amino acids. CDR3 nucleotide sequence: TGTGCCAGCAGCTTAGCAGGGGCTGCCTACAATGAGCAGTTCTTC. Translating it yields CASSLAGAAYNEQFF. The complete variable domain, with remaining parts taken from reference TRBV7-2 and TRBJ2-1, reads GAGVSQSPSNKVTEKGKDVELRCDPISGHTALYWYRQSLGQGLEFLIYFQGNSAPDKSGLPSDRFSAERTGGSVSTLTIQRTQQEDSAVYLCASSLAGAAYNEQFFGPGTRLTVL.

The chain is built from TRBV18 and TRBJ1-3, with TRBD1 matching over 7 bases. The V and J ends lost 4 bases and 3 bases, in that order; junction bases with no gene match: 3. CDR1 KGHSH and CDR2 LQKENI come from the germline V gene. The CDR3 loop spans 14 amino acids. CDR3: CASSLDRDGNTIYF. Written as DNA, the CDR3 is TGTGCCAGCTCACTTGACAGGGATGGAAACACCATATATTTT. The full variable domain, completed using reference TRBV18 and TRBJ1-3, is NAGVMQNPRHLVRRRGQEARLRCSPMKGHSHVYWYRQLPEEGLKFMVYLQKENIIDESGMPKERFSAEFPKEGPSILRIQQVVRGDSAAYFCASSLDRDGNTIYFGEGSWLTVV.

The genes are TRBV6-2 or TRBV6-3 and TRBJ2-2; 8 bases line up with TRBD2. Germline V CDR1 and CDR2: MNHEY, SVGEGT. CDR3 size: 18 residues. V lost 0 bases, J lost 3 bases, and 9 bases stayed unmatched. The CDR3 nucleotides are TGTGCCAGCAGTTACTCGAGATCGAGCGGGGGACACACCGGGGAGCTGTTTTTT. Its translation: CASSYSRSSGGHTGELFF.

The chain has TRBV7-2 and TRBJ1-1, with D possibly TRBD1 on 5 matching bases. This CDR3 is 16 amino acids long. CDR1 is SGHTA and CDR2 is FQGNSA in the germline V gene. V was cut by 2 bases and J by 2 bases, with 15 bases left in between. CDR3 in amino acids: CASSLFRAGSNTEAFF. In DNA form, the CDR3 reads TGTGCCAGCAGCTTATTCCGGGCAGGGTCTAACACTGAAGCTTTCTTT.

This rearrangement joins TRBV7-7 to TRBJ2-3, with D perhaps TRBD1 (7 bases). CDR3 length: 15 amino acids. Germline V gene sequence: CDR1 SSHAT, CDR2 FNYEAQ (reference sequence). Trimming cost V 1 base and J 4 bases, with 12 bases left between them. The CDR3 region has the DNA TGTGCCAGCAGCTTAGGACAGGGAGGTGCAGATACGCAGTATTTT. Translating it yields CASSLGQGGADTQYF.

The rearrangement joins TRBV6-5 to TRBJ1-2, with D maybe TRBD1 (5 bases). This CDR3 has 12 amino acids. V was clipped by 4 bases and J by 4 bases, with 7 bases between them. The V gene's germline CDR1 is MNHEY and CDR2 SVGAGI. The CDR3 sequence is CASSLGGYGYTF. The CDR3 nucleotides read TGTGCCAGCAGTTTGGGGGGCTATGGCTACACCTTC.

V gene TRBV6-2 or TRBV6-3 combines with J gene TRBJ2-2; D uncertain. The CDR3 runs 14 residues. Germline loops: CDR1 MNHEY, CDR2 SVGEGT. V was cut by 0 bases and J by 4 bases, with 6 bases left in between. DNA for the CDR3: TGTGCCAGCAGTTACTCGATGGCCACCGGGGAGCTGTTTTTT. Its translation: CASSYSMATGELFF.

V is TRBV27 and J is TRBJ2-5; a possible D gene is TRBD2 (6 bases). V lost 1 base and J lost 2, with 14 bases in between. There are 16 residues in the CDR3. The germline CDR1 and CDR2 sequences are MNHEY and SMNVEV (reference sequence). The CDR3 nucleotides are TGTGCCAGCAGTTTATTGCGGGGATGGAGACAAGAGACCCAGTACTTC. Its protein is CASSLLRGWRQETQYF.

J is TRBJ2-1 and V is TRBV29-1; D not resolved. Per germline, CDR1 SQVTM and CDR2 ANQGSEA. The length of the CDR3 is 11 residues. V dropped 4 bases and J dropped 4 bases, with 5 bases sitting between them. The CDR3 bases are TGCAGCGTTGCCGTGTACAATGAGCAGTTCTTC. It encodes CSVAVYNEQFF.

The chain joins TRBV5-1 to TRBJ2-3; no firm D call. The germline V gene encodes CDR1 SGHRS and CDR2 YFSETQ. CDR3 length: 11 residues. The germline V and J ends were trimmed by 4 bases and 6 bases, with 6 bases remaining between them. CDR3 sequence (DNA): TGCGCCAGCAGCCTACTTGATACGCAGTATTTT. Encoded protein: CASSLLDTQYF.

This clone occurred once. The CDR3 region has the DNA TGTGCCAGCAGCTTAGATGGGGTTAGCGGGAGCAGAGAGCAGTACTTC. Translated, it gives CASSLDGVSGSREQYF. V is TRBV7-2 and J is TRBJ2-7; 9 bases align to TRBD2. V was pared by 1 base and J by 7 bases, with 11 bases of the junction left unmatched. CDR3 length: 16 amino acids. Germline lookup yields CDR1 SGHTA and CDR2 FQGNSA.

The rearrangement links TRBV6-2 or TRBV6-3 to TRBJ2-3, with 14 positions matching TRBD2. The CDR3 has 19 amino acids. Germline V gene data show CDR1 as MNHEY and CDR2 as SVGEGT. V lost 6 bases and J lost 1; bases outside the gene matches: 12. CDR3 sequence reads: CASSRTSGGRGGRTDTQYF. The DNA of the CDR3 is TGTGCCAGCAGCCGGACTAGCGGGGGGCGCGGCGGCCGCACAGATACGCAGTATTTT.

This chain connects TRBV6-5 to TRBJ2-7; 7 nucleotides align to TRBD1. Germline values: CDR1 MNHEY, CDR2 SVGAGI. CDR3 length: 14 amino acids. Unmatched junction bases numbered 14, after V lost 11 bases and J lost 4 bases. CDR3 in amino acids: CAGANTGVGYEQYF. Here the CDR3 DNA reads TGTGCCGGGGCTAATACAGGGGTAGGTTACGAGCAGTACTTC.

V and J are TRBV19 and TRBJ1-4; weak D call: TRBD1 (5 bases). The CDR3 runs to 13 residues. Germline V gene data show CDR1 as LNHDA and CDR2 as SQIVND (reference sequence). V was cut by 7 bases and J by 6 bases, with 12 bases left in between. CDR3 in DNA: TGTGCCAGTAACCCAGGGCTTGATGAAAAACTGTTTTTT. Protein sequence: CASNPGLDEKLFF.

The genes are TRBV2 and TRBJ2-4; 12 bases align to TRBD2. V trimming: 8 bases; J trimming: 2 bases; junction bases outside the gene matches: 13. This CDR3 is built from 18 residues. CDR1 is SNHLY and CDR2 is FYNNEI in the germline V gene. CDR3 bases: TGTGCCAGCCGACAGACTAGCGGGGGATCTAAGTCCAAAAACATTCAGTACTTC. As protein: CASRQTSGGSKSKNIQYF.

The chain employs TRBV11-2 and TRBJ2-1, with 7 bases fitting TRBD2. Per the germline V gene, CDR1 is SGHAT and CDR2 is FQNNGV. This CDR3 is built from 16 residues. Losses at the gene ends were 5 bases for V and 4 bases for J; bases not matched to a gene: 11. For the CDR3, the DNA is TGTGCCAGCAGCATGACTAGCCCAGTCCTTTACAATGAGCAGTTCTTC. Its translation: CASSMTSPVLYNEQFF. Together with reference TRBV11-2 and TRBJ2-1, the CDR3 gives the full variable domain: EAGVAQSPRYKIIEKRQSVAFWCNPISGHATLYWYQQILGQGPKLLIQFQNNGVVDDSQLPKDRFSAERLKGVDSTLKIQPAKLEDSAVYLCASSMTSPVLYNEQFFGPGTRLTVL.

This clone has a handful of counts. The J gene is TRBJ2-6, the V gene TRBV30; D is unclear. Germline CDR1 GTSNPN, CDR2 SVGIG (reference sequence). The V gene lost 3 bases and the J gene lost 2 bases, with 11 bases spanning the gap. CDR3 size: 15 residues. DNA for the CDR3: TGTGCCTGGAGGGGTGTGGGCACTGGGGCCAACGTCCTGACTTTC. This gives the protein CAWRGVGTGANVLTF.

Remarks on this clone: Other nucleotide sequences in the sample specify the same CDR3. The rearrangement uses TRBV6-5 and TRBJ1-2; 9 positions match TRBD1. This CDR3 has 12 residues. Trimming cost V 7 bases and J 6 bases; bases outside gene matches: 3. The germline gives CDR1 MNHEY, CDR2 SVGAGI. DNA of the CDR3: TGTGCCAGCACTCGGACAGGGGATGGCTACACCTTC. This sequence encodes CASTRTGDGYTF.